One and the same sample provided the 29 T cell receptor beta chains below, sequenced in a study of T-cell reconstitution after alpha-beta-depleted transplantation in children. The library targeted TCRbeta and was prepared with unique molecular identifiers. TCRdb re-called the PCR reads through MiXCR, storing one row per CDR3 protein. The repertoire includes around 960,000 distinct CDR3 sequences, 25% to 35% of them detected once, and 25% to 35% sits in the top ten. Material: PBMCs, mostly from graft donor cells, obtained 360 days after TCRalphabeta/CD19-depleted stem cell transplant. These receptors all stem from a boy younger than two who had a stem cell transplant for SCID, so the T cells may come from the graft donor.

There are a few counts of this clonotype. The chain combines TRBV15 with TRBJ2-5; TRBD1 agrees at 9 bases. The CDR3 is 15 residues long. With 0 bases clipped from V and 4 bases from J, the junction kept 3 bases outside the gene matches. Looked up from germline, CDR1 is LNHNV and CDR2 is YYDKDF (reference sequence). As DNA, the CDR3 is TGTGCCACCAGCAGAGATGGGACAGGGATAGAGACCCAGTACTTC. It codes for CATSRDGTGIETQYF.

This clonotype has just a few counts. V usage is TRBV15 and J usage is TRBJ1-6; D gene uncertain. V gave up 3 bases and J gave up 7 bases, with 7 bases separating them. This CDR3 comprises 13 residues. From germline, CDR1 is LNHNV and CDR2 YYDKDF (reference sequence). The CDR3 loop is CATSRKRNSPLHF. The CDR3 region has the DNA TGTGCCACCAGCAGGAAGAGAAATTCACCCCTCCACTTT.

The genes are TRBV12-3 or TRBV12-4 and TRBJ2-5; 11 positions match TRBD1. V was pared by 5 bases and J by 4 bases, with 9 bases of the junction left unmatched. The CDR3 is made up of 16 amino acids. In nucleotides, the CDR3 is TGTGCCAGCAGTCACTCCGGGACAGGGGGTTCAGAGACCCAGTACTTC. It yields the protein CASSHSGTGGSETQYF.

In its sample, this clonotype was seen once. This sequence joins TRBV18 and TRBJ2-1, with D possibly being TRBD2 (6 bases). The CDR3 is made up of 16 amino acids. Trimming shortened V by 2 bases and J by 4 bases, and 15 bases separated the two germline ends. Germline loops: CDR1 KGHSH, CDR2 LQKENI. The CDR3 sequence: CASSPNGREAYNEQFF. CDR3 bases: TGTGCCAGCTCACCAAACGGCAGGGAGGCTTACAATGAGCAGTTCTTC. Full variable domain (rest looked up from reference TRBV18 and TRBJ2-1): NAGVMQNPRHLVRRRGQEARLRCSPMKGHSHVYWYRQLPEEGLKFMVYLQKENIIDESGMPKERFSAEFPKEGPSILRIQQVVRGDSAAYFCASSPNGREAYNEQFFGPGTRLTVL.

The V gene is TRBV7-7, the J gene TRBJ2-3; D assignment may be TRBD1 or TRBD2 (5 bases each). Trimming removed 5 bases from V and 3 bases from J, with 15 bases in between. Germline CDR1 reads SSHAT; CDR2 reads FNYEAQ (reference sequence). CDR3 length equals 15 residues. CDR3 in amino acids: CASSLGTLGTDTQYF. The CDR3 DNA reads TGTGCCAGCAGCCTGGGGACCCTGGGGACAGATACGCAGTATTTT.

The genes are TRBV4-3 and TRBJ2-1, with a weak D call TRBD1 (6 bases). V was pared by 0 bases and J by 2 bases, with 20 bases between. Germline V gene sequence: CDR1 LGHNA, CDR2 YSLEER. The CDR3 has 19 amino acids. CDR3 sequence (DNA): TGCGCCAGCAGCCAAGAAGTGGGGGTGTTACAGGGCCCCTACAATGAGCAGTTCTTC. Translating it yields CASSQEVGVLQGPYNEQFF.

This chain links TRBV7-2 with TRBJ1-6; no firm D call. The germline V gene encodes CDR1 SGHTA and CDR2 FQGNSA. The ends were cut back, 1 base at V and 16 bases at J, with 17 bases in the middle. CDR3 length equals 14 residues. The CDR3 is CASSLGGTGSLLHF. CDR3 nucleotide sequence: TGTGCCAGCAGCTTAGGGGGAACTGGCTCCCTACTCCACTTT.

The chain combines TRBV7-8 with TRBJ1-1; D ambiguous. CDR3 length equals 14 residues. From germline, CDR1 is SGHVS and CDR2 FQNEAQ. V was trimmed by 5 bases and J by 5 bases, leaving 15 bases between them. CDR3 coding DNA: TGTGCCAGCAGCCTCAAAGGGCCTATGACTGAAGCTTTCTTT. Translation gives CASSLKGPMTEAFF.

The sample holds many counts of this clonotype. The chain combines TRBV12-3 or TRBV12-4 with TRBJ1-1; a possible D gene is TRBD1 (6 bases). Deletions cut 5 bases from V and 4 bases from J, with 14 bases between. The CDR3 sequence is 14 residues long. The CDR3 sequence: CASSPQGRGTEAFF. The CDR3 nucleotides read TGTGCCAGCAGTCCACAGGGACGGGGCACTGAAGCTTTCTTT.

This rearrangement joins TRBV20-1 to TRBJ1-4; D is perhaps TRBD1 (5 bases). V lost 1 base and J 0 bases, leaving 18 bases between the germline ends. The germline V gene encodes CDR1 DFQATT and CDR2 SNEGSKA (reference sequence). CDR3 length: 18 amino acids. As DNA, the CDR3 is TGCAGTGCTAGAGGCTACTATTCTTCAGGGACAACTAATGAAAAACTGTTTTTT. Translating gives CSARGYYSSGTTNEKLFF.

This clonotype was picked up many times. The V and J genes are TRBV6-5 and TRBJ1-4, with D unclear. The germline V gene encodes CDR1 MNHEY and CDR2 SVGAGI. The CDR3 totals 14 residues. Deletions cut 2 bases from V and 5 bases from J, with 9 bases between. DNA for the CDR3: TGTGCCAGCAGTTACGACGGACGGAATGAAAAACTGTTTTTT. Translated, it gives CASSYDGRNEKLFF.

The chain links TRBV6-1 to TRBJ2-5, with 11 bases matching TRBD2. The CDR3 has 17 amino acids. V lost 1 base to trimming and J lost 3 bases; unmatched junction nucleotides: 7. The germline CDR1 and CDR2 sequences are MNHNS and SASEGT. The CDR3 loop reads CASSEVPLAGVKETQYF. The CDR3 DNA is TGTGCCAGCAGTGAAGTTCCACTAGCGGGGGTCAAAGAGACCCAGTACTTC.

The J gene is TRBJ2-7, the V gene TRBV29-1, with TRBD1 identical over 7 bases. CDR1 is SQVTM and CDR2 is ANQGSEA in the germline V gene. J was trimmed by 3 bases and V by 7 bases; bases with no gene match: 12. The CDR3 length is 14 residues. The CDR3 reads CSGATGDWDYEQYF. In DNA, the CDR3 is TGCAGCGGGGCAACAGGGGATTGGGACTACGAGCAGTACTTC.

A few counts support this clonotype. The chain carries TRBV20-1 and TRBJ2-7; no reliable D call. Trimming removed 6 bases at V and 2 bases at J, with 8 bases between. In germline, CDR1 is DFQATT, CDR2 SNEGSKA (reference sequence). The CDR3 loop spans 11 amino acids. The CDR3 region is CSATITYEQYF. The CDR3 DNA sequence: TGCAGTGCAACAATTACCTACGAGCAGTACTTC.

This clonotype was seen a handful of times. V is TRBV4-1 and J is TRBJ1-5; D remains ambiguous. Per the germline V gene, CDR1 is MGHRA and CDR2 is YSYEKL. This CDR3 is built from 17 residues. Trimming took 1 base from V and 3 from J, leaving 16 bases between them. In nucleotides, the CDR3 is TGCGCCAGCAGCCAAGTACCTAGACCGCTACCCAATCAGCCCCAGCATTTT. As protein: CASSQVPRPLPNQPQHF.

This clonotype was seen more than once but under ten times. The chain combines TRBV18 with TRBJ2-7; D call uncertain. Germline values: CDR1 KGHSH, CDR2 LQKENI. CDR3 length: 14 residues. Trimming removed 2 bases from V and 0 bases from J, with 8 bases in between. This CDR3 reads CASSPETGSYEQYF. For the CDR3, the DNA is TGTGCCAGCTCACCAGAGACGGGCTCCTACGAGCAGTACTTC.

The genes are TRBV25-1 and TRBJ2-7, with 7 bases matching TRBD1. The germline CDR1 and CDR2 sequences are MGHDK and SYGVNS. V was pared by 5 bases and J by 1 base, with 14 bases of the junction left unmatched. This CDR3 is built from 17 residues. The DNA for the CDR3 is TGTGCCAGCAGTTCAAGGCCACGACAGGACAGGTCCTACGAGCAGTACTTC. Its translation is CASSSRPRQDRSYEQYF.

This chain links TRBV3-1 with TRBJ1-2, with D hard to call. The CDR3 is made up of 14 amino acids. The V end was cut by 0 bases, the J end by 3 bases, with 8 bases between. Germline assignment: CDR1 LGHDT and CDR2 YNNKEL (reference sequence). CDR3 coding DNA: TGTGCCAGCAGCCAAGAGCCAGAGTACTATGGCTACACCTTC. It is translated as CASSQEPEYYGYTF.

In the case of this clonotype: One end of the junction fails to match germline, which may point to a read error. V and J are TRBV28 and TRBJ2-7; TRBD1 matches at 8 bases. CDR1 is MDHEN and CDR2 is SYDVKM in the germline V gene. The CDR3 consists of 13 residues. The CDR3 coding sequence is TGTGCCAGCAGTTTGCGGACAGGGCCGGTGGGGTTCTTC. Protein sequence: CASSLRTGPVGFF. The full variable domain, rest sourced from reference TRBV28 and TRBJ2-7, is DVKVTQSSRYLVKRTGEKVFLECVQDMDHENMFWYRQDPGLGLRLIYFSYDVKMKEKGDIPEGYSVSREKKERFSLILESASTNQTSMYLCASSLRTGPVGFFGPGTRLTVT.

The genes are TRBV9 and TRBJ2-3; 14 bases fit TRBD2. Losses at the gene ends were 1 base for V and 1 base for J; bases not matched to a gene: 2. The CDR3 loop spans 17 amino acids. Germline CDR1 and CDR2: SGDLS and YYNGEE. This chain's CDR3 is CASSVQGLAGGTDTQYF. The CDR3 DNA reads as TGTGCCAGCAGCGTACAGGGACTAGCGGGGGGCACAGATACGCAGTATTTT.

CDR3 sequence (DNA): TGTGCCTGGAGTGTAGTGAAGACCCAGTACTTC. It translates to CAWSVVKTQYF. The genes are TRBV30 and TRBJ2-5, with D uncertain. The germline V gene encodes CDR1 GTSNPN and CDR2 SVGIG (reference sequence). With 0 bases removed from V and 6 bases from J, the gap between germline ends came to 5 bases. This CDR3 is built from 11 residues.

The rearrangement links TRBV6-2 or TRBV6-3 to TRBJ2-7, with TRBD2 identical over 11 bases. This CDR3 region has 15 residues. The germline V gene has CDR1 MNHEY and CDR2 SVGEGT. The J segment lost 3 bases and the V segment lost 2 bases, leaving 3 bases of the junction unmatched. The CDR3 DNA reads TGTGCCAGCAGTTACGGGACTAGCGGAGGCTACGAGCAGTACTTC. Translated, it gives CASSYGTSGGYEQYF.

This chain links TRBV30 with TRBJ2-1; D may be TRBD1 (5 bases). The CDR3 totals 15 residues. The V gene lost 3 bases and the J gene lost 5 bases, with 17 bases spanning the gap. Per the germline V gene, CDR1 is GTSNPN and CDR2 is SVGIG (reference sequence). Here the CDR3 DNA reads TGTGCCTGGAGCCAGGGATCCCGAATCAACAATGAGCAGTTCTTC. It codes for CAWSQGSRINNEQFF.

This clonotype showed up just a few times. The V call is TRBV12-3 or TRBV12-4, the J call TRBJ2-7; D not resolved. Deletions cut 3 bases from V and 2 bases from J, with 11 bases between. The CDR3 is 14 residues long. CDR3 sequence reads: CASSFGLETYEQYF. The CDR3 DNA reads TGTGCCAGCAGTTTTGGTCTGGAAACCTACGAGCAGTACTTC.

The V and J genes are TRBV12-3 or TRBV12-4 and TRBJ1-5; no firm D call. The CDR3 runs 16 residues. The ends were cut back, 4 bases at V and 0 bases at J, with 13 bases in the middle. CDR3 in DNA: TGTGCCAGCAGTTGGGGTGGGCAGAATAGCAATCAGCCCCAGCATTTT. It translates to CASSWGGQNSNQPQHF.

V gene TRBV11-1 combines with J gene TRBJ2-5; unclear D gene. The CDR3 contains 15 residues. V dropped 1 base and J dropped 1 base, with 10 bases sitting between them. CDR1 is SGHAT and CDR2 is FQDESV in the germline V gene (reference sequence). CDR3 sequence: CASSLVSSAQETQYF. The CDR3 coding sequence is TGTGCCAGCAGCTTAGTTTCCAGCGCCCAAGAGACCCAGTACTTC.

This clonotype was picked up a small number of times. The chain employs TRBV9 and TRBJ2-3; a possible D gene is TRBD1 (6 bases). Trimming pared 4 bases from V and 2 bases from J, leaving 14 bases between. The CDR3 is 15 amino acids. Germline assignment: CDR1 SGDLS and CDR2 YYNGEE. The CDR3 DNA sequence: TGTGCCAGCAGCCCTCGACAGGTCCTCACAGATACGCAGTATTTT. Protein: CASSPRQVLTDTQYF.

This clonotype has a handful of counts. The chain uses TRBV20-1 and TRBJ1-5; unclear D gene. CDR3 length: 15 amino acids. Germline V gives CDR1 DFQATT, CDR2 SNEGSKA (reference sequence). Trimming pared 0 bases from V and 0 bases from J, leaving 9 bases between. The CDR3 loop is CSARDWLNSNQPQHF. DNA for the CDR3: TGCAGTGCTAGAGACTGGCTAAATAGCAATCAGCCCCAGCATTTT.

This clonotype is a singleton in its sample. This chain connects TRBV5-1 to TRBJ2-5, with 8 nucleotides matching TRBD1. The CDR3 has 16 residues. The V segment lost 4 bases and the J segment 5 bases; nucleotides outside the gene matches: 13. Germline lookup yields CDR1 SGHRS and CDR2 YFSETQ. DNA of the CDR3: TGCGCCAGCAGCCCTGGACAGGGTGGGGCCGGGGAGACCCAGTACTTC. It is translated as CASSPGQGGAGETQYF.